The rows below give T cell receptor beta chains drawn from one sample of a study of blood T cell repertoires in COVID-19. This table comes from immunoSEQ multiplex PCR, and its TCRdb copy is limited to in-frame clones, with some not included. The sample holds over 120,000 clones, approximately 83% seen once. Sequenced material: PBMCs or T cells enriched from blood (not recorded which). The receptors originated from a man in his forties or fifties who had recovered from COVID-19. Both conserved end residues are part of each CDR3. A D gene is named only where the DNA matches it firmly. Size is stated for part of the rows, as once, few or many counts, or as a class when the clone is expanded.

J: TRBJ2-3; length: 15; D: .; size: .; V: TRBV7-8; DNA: TGTGCCAGCAGCCAACGGGGGGCCGGGACAGATACGCAGTATTTT; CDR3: CASSQRGAGTDTQYF
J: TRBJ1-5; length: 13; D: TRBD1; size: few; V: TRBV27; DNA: TGTGCCAGCAGTTTATACGACACAGGGGCCCAGCATTTT; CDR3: CASSLYDTGAQHF
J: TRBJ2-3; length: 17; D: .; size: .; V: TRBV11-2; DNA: TGTGCCAGCAGCTTAGTGGCCAGGGCTGGGGGCACAGATACGCAGTATTTT; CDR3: CASSLVARAGGTDTQYF
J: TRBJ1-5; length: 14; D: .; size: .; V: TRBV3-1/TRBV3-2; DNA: TGTGCCAGCAGCCCCAAGGGGAAAAGTCAGCCCCAGCATTTT; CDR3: CASSPKGKSQPQHF
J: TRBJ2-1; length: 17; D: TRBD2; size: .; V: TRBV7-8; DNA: TGTGCCAGCAGCTTAGGGGGCGGGGGTAGCTCCTACAATGAGCAGTTCTTC; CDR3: CASSLGGGGSSYNEQFF
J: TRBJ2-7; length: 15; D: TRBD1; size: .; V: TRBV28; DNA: TGTGCCAGCAGTTCGCCCGGACAGGGGGGAGGCGAGCAGTACTTC; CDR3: CASSSPGQGGGEQYF
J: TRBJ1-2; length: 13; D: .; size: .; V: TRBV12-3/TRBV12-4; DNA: TGTGCCAGCAGTTTATATGCTAACTATGGCTACACCTTC; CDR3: CASSLYANYGYTF
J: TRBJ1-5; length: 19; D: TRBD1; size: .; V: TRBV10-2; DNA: TGCGCCAGCAGTGGGGCTCCCGGGACAGGGAGTGTTGGCAATCAGCCCCAGCATTTT; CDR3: CASSGAPGTGSVGNQPQHF
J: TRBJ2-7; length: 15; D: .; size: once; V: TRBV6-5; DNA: TGTGCCAGCAGACCTAGGCCCGGGGTCGGTTACGAGCAGTACTTC; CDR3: CASRPRPGVGYEQYF
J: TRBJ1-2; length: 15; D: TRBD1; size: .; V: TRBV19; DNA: TGTGCCAGTAGTATCGATCTAAGGGGGCACTATGGCTACACCTTC; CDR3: CASSIDLRGHYGYTF
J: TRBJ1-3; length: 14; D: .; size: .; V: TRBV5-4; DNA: TGTGCCAGCAGCTTGGGGGGCCTTGGAAACACCATATATTTT; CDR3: CASSLGGLGNTIYF
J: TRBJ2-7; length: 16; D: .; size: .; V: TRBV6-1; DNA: TGTGCCAGCAGTGAACTCGGAGGGGGCAGTTCCTACGAGCAGTACTTC; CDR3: CASSELGGGSSYEQYF
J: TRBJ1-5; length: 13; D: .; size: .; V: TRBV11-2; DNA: TGTGCCAGCAGCTTAATCCGGGATCAGCCCCAGCATTTT; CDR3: CASSLIRDQPQHF
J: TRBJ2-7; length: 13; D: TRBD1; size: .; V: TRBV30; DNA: TGTGCCTGCTCCGGGACAGGGGCCTACGAGCAGTACTTC; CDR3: CACSGTGAYEQYF
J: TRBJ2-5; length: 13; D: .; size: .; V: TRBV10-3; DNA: TGTGCCATCAGTAACAGGGAGGGAGAGACCCAGTACTTC; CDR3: CAISNREGETQYF
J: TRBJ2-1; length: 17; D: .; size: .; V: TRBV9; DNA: TGTGCCAGCAGCGTAGGGCTTAGGCGGGACTCCTACAATGAGCAGTTCTTC; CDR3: CASSVGLRRDSYNEQFF
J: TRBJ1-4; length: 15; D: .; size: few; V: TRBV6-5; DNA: TGTGCCAGCAACGCCGGGACAACAACTAATGAAAAACTGTTTTTT; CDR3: CASNAGTTTNEKLFF
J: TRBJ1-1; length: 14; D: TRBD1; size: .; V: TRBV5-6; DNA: TGTGCCAGCAGCTCGACAGGGCGGAACACTGAAGCTTTCTTT; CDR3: CASSSTGRNTEAFF
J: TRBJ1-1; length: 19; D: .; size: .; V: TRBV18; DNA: TGTGCCAGCTCACCACCCGGGTGGGCAGGGGATGGTCAGAACACTGAAGCTTTCTTT; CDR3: CASSPPGWAGDGQNTEAFF
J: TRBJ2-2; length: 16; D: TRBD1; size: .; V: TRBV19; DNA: TGTGCCAGTAGTGCGGACAGGGGATCGAACACCGGGGAGCTGTTTTTT; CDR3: CASSADRGSNTGELFF
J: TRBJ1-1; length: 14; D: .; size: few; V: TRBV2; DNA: TGTGCCAGCAGTGAAGACGGGCGGGTTACTGAAGCTTTCTTT; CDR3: CASSEDGRVTEAFF
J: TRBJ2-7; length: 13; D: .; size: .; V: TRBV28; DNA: TGTGCCAGCAGAACCGGGACTCTCTACGAGCAGTACTTC; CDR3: CASRTGTLYEQYF
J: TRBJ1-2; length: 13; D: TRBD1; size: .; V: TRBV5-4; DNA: TGTGCCAGCAGTCAAGGGACAGGCTATGGCTACACCTTC; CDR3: CASSQGTGYGYTF
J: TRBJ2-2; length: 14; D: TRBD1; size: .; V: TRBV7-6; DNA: TGTGCCAGCAGGAGACAGGGTTACACCGGGGAGCTGTTTTTT; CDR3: CASRRQGYTGELFF
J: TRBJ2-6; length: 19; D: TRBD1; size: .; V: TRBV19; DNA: TGTGCCAGTAGTTTCCCCTTGACAGGGGTAGTCCCTGGGGCCAACGTCCTGACTTTC; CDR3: CASSFPLTGVVPGANVLTF
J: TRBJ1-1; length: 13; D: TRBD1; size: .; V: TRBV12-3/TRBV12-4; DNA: TGTGCCAGCAGTTACAGGGGGGACACTGAAGCTTTCTTT; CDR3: CASSYRGDTEAFF
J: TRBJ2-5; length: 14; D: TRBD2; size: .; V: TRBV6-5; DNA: TGTGCCAGCAGACCGGGACTAGCACCGGAGACCCAGTACTTC; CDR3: CASRPGLAPETQYF
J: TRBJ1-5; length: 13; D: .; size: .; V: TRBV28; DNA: TGTGCCAGCACCCGGGTTCAGAATCAGCCCCAGCATTTT; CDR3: CASTRVQNQPQHF
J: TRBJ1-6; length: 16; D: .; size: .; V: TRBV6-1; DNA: TGTGCCAGCAGTGAAGTTTGGGGGCGCGGGAATTCACCCCTCCACTTT; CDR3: CASSEVWGRGNSPLHF
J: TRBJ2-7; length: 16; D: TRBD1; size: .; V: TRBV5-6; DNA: TGTGCCAGCAGCTTGACCGTGACAGGGGTCTCCTACGAGCAGTACTTC; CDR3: CASSLTVTGVSYEQYF
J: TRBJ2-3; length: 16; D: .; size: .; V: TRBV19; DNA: TGTGCCAGTAGTGCTCGACAAACGGTGGGCACAGATACGCAGTATTTT; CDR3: CASSARQTVGTDTQYF